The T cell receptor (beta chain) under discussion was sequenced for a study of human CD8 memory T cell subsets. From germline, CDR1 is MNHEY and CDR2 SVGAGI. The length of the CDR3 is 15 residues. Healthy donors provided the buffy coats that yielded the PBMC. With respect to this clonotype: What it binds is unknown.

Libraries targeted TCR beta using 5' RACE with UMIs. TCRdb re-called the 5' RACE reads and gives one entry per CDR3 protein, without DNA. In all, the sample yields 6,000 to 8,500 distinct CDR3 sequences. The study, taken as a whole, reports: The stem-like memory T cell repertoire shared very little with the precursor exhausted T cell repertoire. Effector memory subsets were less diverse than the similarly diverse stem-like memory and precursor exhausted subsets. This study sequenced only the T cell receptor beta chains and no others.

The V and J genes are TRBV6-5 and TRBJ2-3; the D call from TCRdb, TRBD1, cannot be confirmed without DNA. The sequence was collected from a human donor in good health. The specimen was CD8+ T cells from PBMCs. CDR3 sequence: CASSYGGAPTDTQYF.